This T cell receptor (beta chain) was captured by sequencing in a study of vaccination effects on CD4 cells after COVID-19. As for the study in general: Early and late time points after vaccination were used to sample three convalescent patients.

Scientists isolated CD4+ T cells after a roughly ten-day culture period ended. By PCR, the person was confirmed to have had SARS-CoV-2 infection between March and December 2020. Either the mRNA-1273 or the BNT162b2 vaccine was given to participants as two doses. A note on this clone: The antigen is unknown.

Trimming removed 0 bases from V and 3 bases from J; junction bases left unmatched: 2. Looked up from germline, CDR1 is SGHRS and CDR2 is YFSETQ. The CDR3 is 16 residues long. Using immunoSEQ multiplex PCR, the repertoire was profiled, and TCRdb retains in-frame clones only, with some absent. The sample lists tens of thousands of clones, 74% occurring once. Sequenced material: CD4+ T cells from PBMCs cultured without peptide, taken after COVID-19 vaccination. The J gene is TRBJ2-1, the V gene TRBV5-1, with 11 bases that match TRBD2. The source of this sequence is a human donor who had a prior SARS-CoV-2 infection. The DNA for the CDR3 is TGCGCCAGCAGCTTGGATGGGACTAGCGGCTACAATGAGCAGTTCTTC. It is translated as CASSLDGTSGYNEQFF.